One and the same sample provided the 10 T cell receptor beta chains below, sequenced in a study of early T cells in non-severe SARS-CoV-2 infection. TCRdb analysed the 5' RACE reads with MiXCR anew, one entry per CDR3 protein. The table includes tens of thousands of distinct CDR3 sequences, around 5.2% detected once. The sequenced material came from whole blood. The receptors originated from an adult who was a healthcare worker with PCR-confirmed SARS-CoV-2 infection or an uninfected control (not recorded which).

Only a few counts were recorded for this clonotype. This chain links TRBV12-3 or TRBV12-4 with TRBJ1-1, with unresolved D. The CDR3 covers 12 residues. V lost 4 bases and J lost 5, with 8 bases in between. CDR3: CASSSGRTEAFF. As DNA, the CDR3 is TGTGCCAGCAGTTCCGGGAGGACTGAAGCTTTCTTT.

This clonotype was seen repeatedly, ten times or more. The rearrangement joins TRBV7-3 to TRBJ1-2, with D tentatively TRBD1 (5 bases). The CDR3 length is 12 residues. The V gene's germline CDR1 is SGHTA and CDR2 FQGTGA. V gave up 8 bases and J gave up 6 bases, with 13 bases separating them. CDR3 protein: CASRAGGDGYTF. The CDR3, as DNA: TGTGCCAGCCGGGCGGGAGGGGATGGCTACACCTTC. The full variable domain, rest sourced from reference TRBV7-3 and TRBJ1-2, is GAGVSQTPSNKVTEKGKYVELRCDPISGHTALYWYRQSLGQGPEFLIYFQGTGAADDSGLPNDRFFAVRPEGSVSTLKIQRTERGDSAVYLCASRAGGDGYTFGSGTRLTVV.

The gene calls are TRBV7-2 and TRBJ2-7, with TRBD1 as a possible D gene (6 bases). V was pared by 1 base and J by 3 bases, with 10 bases between. The CDR3 consists of 14 residues. The V gene's germline CDR1 is SGHTA and CDR2 FQGNSA. The CDR3 is CASSLGTGYYEQYF. CDR3 nucleotides: TGTGCCAGCAGCTTAGGTACAGGGTACTACGAGCAGTACTTC.

This clonotype has ten or more counts. The chain joins TRBV18 to TRBJ2-5; D is possibly TRBD1 (5 bases). The V gene's germline CDR1 is KGHSH and CDR2 LQKENI. The V end lost 3 bases, the J end lost 3 bases, and 8 bases lay between the germline ends. CDR3 length equals 13 residues. The CDR3 DNA follows: TGTGCCAGCTCACCTTTACAGGAAGAGACCCAGTACTTC. Translating it yields CASSPLQEETQYF. Full variable domain (outside the CDR3, taken from reference TRBV18 and TRBJ2-5): NAGVMQNPRHLVRRRGQEARLRCSPMKGHSHVYWYRQLPEEGLKFMVYLQKENIIDESGMPKERFSAEFPKEGPSILRIQQVVRGDSAAYFCASSPLQEETQYFGPGTRLLVL.

The gene calls are TRBV10-1 and TRBJ2-5; D unresolved. The length of the CDR3 is 12 residues. Per the germline V gene, CDR1 is WNHNN and CDR2 is SYGVQD (reference sequence). Trimming removed 0 bases at V and 4 bases at J, with 3 bases between. The CDR3 bases are TGCGCCAGCAGTGAGTCGGGAGAGACCCAGTACTTC. Its protein product is CASSESGETQYF.

This clonotype came up many times. The rearrangement uses TRBV7-2 and TRBJ1-2; D remains ambiguous. CDR3 size: 13 residues. Germline V gene data show CDR1 as SGHTA and CDR2 as FQGNSA. V lost 5 bases to trimming and J lost 2 bases, with 9 bases between them. For the CDR3, the DNA is TGTGCCAGCAGCCACGGCAGCAACTATGGCTACACCTTC. Its translation is CASSHGSNYGYTF.

The rearrangement joins TRBV6-6 to TRBJ2-1, with unresolved D. V was pared by 0 bases and J by 1 base, with 13 bases between. CDR3 length equals 17 residues. Germline values: CDR1 MNHNY, CDR2 SVGAGI (reference sequence). CDR3 in DNA: TGTGCCAGCAGTTACTCTAGGTCTTTTGAATCCTACAATGAGCAGTTCTTC. Translation gives CASSYSRSFESYNEQFF.

This clonotype was observed at least ten times. The rearrangement uses TRBV5-1 and TRBJ2-3; 7 bases line up with TRBD2. The trim removed 5 bases at V and 6 bases at J, leaving 12 bases unmatched. The CDR3 extends over 15 amino acids. The germline V gene has CDR1 SGHRS and CDR2 YFSETQ. CDR3: CASSYPRGGADTQYF. For the CDR3, the DNA is TGCGCCAGCAGTTACCCACGCGGGGGAGCGGATACGCAGTATTTT.

In its sample, this clonotype was seen many times. The rearrangement uses TRBV7-8 and TRBJ2-7, with D maybe TRBD2 (5 bases). Trimming pared 5 bases from V and 3 bases from J, leaving 17 bases between. The CDR3 extends over 15 amino acids. Germline V lookup: CDR1 SGHVS, CDR2 FQNEAQ. The CDR3, as DNA: TGTGCCAGCAGCCGTTTGGCGGGTCGAGTCTACGAGCAGTACTTC. As protein: CASSRLAGRVYEQYF. The full variable domain, rest sourced from reference TRBV7-8 and TRBJ2-7, is GAGVSQSPRYKVAKRGQDVALRCDPISGHVSLFWYQQALGQGPEFLTYFQNEAQLDKSGLPSDRFFAERPEGSVSTLKIQRTQQEDSAVYLCASSRLAGRVYEQYFGPGTRLTVT.

Only a few counts were recorded for this clonotype. The rearrangement uses TRBV5-5 and TRBJ2-1; no definite D call. Germline CDR1 SGHKS, CDR2 YYEKEE (reference sequence). V shed 0 bases and J shed 8 bases, with 12 bases lying between them. There are 14 residues in the CDR3. CDR3 coding DNA: TGTGCCAGCAGCTTGGACATGGGCAGCTATGAGCAGTTCTTC. Translated, it gives CASSLDMGSYEQFF.